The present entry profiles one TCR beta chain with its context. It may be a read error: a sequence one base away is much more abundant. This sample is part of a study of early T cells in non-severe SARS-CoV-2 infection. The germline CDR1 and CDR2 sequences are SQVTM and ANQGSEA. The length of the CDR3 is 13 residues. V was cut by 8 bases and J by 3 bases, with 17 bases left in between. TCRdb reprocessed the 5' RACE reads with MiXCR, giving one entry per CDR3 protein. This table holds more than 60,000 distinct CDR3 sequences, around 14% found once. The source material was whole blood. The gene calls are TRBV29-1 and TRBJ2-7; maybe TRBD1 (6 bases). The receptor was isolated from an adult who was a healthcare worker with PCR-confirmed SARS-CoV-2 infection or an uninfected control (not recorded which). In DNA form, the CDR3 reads TGCAGCACTGAATCCGGGACACACTACGAGCAGTACTTC. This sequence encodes CSTESGTHYEQYF.